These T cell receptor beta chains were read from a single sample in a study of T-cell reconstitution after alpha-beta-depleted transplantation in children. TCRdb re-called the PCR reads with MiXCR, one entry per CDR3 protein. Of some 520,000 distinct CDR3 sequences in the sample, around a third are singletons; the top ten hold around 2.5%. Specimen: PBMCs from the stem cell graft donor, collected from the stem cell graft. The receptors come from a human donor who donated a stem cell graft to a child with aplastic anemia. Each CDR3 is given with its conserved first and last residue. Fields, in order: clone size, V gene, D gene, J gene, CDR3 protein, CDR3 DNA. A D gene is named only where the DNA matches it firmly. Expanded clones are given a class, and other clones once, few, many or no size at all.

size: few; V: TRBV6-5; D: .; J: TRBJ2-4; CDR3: CASSWVGGSKNIQYF; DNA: TGTGCCAGCAGTTGGGTCGGGGGATCCAAAAACATTCAGTACTTC
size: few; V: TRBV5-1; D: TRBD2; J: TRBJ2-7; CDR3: CASSPGSGRAYEQYF; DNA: TGCGCCAGCAGCCCGGGAAGCGGGAGGGCCTACGAGCAGTACTTC
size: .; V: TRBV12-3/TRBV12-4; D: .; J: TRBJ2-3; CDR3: CASSLSGARDTQYF; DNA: TGTGCCAGCAGTCTGTCGGGAGCGAGAGATACGCAGTATTTT
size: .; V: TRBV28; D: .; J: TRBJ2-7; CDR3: CASKTRAIREYEQYF; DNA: TGTGCCAGCAAAACCCGGGCTATTCGCGAGTACGAGCAGTACTTC
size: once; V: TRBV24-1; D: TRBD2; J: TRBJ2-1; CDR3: CATSGLLAEGEQFF; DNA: TGTGCCACCAGTGGATTGCTAGCGGAGGGAGAGCAGTTCTTC
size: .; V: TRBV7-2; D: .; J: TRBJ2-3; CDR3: CASGSEGRDTQYF; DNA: TGTGCCAGCGGATCGGAGGGGAGAGATACGCAGTATTTT
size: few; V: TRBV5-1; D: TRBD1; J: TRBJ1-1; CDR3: CASSSRTSGTGLTNTEAFF; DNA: TGCGCCAGCAGCTCTCGAACGTCCGGGACAGGACTTACGAACACTGAAGCTTTCTTT
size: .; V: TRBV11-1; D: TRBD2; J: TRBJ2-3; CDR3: CASSQPPGLAGVTDTQYF; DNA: TGTGCCAGCAGCCAACCGCCGGGACTAGCGGGAGTAACAGATACGCAGTATTTT
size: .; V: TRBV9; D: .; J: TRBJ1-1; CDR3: CASNGGMNTEAFF; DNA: TGTGCCAGCAACGGGGGCATGAACACTGAAGCTTTCTTT
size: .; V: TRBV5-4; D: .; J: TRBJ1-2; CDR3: CASSLPLQSFYTF; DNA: TGTGCCAGCAGCTTGCCCCTACAGAGCTTCTACACCTTC
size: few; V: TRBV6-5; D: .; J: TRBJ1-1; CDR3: CASSSGVATEAFF; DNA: TGTGCCAGCAGTTCGGGGGTTGCAACTGAAGCTTTCTTT
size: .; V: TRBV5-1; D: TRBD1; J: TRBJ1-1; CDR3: CASRLGQGNTEAFF; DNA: TGCGCCAGCAGGTTGGGACAGGGGAACACTGAAGCTTTCTTT
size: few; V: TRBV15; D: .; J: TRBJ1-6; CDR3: CATSRDRGAPLHF; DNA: TGTGCCACCAGCAGAGATCGCGGAGCACCCCTCCACTTT
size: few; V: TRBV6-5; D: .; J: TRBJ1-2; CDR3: CASSYSGRVDGYTF; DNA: TGTGCCAGCAGTTACTCGGGCAGGGTGGATGGCTACACCTTC
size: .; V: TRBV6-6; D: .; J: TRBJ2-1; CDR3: CASTAPAHNEQFF; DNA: TGTGCCAGCACAGCACCCGCCCACAATGAGCAGTTCTTC
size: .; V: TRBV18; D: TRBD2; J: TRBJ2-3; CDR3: CASSPGTSGRLEYF; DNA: TGTGCCAGCTCGCCCGGGACTAGCGGGAGGCTCGAGTATTTT